These T cell receptor beta chains were read from a single sample in a study of identical twins. Via MiXCR, TCRdb re-called the 5' RACE reads, giving one row per CDR3 protein. The sample lists approximately 1.8 million distinct CDR3 sequences, about 32% occurring once. Sequenced: cord blood. The source of these receptors is a newborn girl in good health. Each CDR3 is given with its conserved first and last residue. A D gene is named only where the DNA matches it firmly. A row's size may be missing; if present it is once, few, many or a size class.

j_call,v_call,d_call,clone_size,cdr3_nt,cdr3_aa
TRBJ2-3,TRBV11-2,-,few,TGTGCCAGCAGCTCCAGGACTTCTAGCACAGATACGCAGTATTTT,CASSSRTSSTDTQYF
TRBJ2-1,TRBV5-1,TRBD2,few,TGCGCCAGCAGCTTAATTAGCGGGGGGCGAGACAATGAGCAGTTCTTC,CASSLISGGRDNEQFF
TRBJ2-4,TRBV25-1,-,-,TGTGCCAGCAGCGGGTGGATAGAGCAGTACTTC,CASSGWIEQYF
TRBJ2-5,TRBV12-3/TRBV12-4,TRBD2,few,TGTGCCAGCAGTTTCCCATCCTCCGGGACTAGCGGGGGCTTACAAGAGACCCAGTACTTC,CASSFPSSGTSGGLQETQYF
TRBJ2-3,TRBV7-2,TRBD2,few,TGTGCCAGCAGCTTAGGGGGCGGGCCTAGCGGTAGCACAGATACGCAGTATTTT,CASSLGGGPSGSTDTQYF
TRBJ2-3,TRBV25-1,-,-,TGTGCCAGCACCGAACTGGGCCTAGATACGCAGTATTTT,CASTELGLDTQYF
TRBJ2-7,TRBV4-2,-,-,TGTGCCAGCAGCCAAAGCCCCCGGGTGAGCGGCTACGAGCAGTACTTC,CASSQSPRVSGYEQYF
TRBJ2-1,TRBV10-3,-,few,TGTGCCATCTTCAATCACAATGAGCAGTTCTTC,CAIFNHNEQFF
TRBJ2-1,TRBV20-1,TRBD1,few,TGCAGTGCTCCTGGACAGGGAAGCTCCTACAATGAGCAGTTCTTC,CSAPGQGSSYNEQFF
TRBJ2-5,TRBV20-1,TRBD2,-,TGCAGTGCTATAGCGGGACGAGAGACCCAGTACTTC,CSAIAGRETQYF
TRBJ2-7,TRBV2,-,many,TGTGCCAGCAGGAAGCAGGCTAGCTCCTACGAGCAGTACTTC,CASRKQASSYEQYF
TRBJ2-1,TRBV6-5,-,-,TGTGCCAGCAGTTACCCCGGCCGAGGGGCTAGCGCCTTTAATGAGCAGTTCTTC,CASSYPGRGASAFNEQFF
TRBJ2-5,TRBV9,TRBD2,-,TGTGCCAGCAGCGTAGACCGGGAGCGGGGTCATGAGCAGTACTTC,CASSVDRERGHEQYF
TRBJ2-7,TRBV20-1,TRBD2,few,TGCAGTGCTGCGCGGACTAGCGGAAGGAGCTCCTACGAGCAGTACTTC,CSAARTSGRSSYEQYF
TRBJ2-5,TRBV14,-,-,TGTGCCAGCAGCCAAGATATCTTTGTCACAGGGAAGCAAGAGACCCAGTACTTC,CASSQDIFVTGKQETQYF
TRBJ2-5,TRBV20-1,-,few,TGCAGTGCTAGAGATCGCAGAGGGGGGCAAGAGACCCAGTACTTC,CSARDRRGGQETQYF
TRBJ2-5,TRBV7-2,-,few,TGTGCCAGCAGACTGACAGTGACATCTGCAGAGACCCAGTACTTC,CASRLTVTSAETQYF
TRBJ2-2,TRBV10-3,-,few,TGTGCCATCAGTGTAGGGGCGGACACCGGGGAGCTGTTTTTT,CAISVGADTGELFF
TRBJ2-1,TRBV9,TRBD1,few,TGTGCCAGCAGCGTTTGGGGACAGGAATACAATGAGCAGTTCTTC,CASSVWGQEYNEQFF
TRBJ1-2,TRBV6-6,TRBD1,-,TGTGCCAGCAGTTATTCCGACAGGGTGGACTATGGCTACACCTTC,CASSYSDRVDYGYTF
TRBJ2-1,TRBV6-1,TRBD2,many,TGTGCCAGCAGTCAACAAAAGCTAGCGGGGCACTACAATGAGCAGTTCTTC,CASSQQKLAGHYNEQFF
TRBJ2-1,TRBV27,-,few,TGTGCCAGCAGTTCGCGGCCCGTGGTAAAGCAGTTCTTC,CASSSRPVVKQFF
TRBJ1-1,TRBV6-5,TRBD1,-,TGTGCCAGCAGACGCACAGGGGCCTCGAACACTGAAGCTTTCTTT,CASRRTGASNTEAFF
TRBJ1-1,TRBV4-1,-,few,TGCGCCAGCGGCGGAAGGGGTGAAGCTTTCTTT,CASGGRGEAFF
TRBJ2-1,TRBV5-1,-,many,TGCGCCAGCAGCTTGTCAGGCCTTAGCTCCTACAATGAGCAGTTCTTC,CASSLSGLSSYNEQFF
TRBJ2-5,TRBV27,-,-,TGTGCCAGCAGTTTATCGTCAGAGGAGACCCAGTACTTC,CASSLSSEETQYF
TRBJ2-5,TRBV5-4,TRBD2,-,TGTGCCAGCAGTTTGGGACTAGCCTCGGATGAGCAGTACTTC,CASSLGLASDEQYF
TRBJ1-1,TRBV5-1,-,-,TGCGCCAGCAGCTTGGAGTGGATGAACACTGAAGCTTTCTTT,CASSLEWMNTEAFF
TRBJ1-2,TRBV20-1,-,many,TGCAGTGCCCCGGGTGGCTACACCTTC,CSAPGGYTF
TRBJ1-6,TRBV5-1,-,-,TGCGCCAGCAGCTTGTCCCCCGGGTCCTATAATTCACCCCTCCACTTT,CASSLSPGSYNSPLHF
TRBJ2-3,TRBV5-1,TRBD2,few,TGCGCCAGCAGCGCTCGCGGGGGGGCAACAGATACGCAGTATTTT,CASSARGGATDTQYF
TRBJ2-3,TRBV7-2,-,-,TGTGCCAGCAGCCCCCTCGCCACCCGCACGCTTACGCAGTATTTT,CASSPLATRTLTQYF
TRBJ1-1,TRBV3-1,-,few,TGTGCCAGCAGCCAAGACCTCTTGGCCGCGGAAGCTTTCTTT,CASSQDLLAAEAFF
TRBJ1-4,TRBV6-6,TRBD1,few,TGTGCCAGCAGTCCATACAGGGGGTCAAAGGAAAAACTGTTTTTT,CASSPYRGSKEKLFF
TRBJ1-4,TRBV20-1,TRBD1,once,TGCAGTGCTAGAGCCGGGACAGGGGGTGAAAAACTGTTTTTT,CSARAGTGGEKLFF
TRBJ2-7,TRBV20-1,-,-,TGCAGTGCTAGAGTAATCGGTGGGAGTCTAGACTCCTACAGTGAGCAGTACTTC,CSARVIGGSLDSYSEQYF
TRBJ2-2,TRBV7-8,-,-,TGTGCCAGCAGCGGGGGGCTATTCACCGGGGAGCTGTTTTTT,CASSGGLFTGELFF
TRBJ2-7,TRBV20-1,-,-,TGCAGTGCCCCGAGGGCAACTCTATCCCACGAGCAGTACTTC,CSAPRATLSHEQYF
TRBJ1-2,TRBV28,-,-,TGTGCCAGTCTCAGGGGTTCAGACTATGGCTACACCTTC,CASLRGSDYGYTF
TRBJ2-7,TRBV21-1,-,once,TGTGCCAGCAGCAAAGAGGGGTGGCCTTACGAGCAGTACTTC,CASSKEGWPYEQYF
TRBJ2-1,TRBV20-1,TRBD1,few,TGCAGTGCTAGGGGCGGGGACAGGGGGTTCAATGAGCAGTTCTTC,CSARGGDRGFNEQFF
TRBJ2-1,TRBV3-1,-,-,TGTGCCAGCAGCCAGGTCTGGGGCCCAATCTCCCCCAATGAGCAGTTCTTC,CASSQVWGPISPNEQFF
TRBJ2-3,TRBV28,-,-,TGTGCCAGCAGTTCCCCCAGCGGAGGAAGTATAGATACGCAGTATTTT,CASSSPSGGSIDTQYF
TRBJ2-7,TRBV11-2,-,few,TGTGCCAGCAGGATAGATGTCAGGGGCCCCCTCTCCTACGAGCAGTACTTC,CASRIDVRGPLSYEQYF
TRBJ1-6,TRBV3-1,-,-,TGTGCCAGCAGCCAGAATGGGGGAAGGTCACCCCTCCACTTT,CASSQNGGRSPLHF